This record covers a single TCR beta chain. The data originate from a study of blood T cell repertoires in COVID-19. CDR1 is SGDLS and CDR2 is YYNGEE in the germline V gene. V shed 4 bases and J shed 3 bases, with 14 bases lying between them. There are 14 residues in the CDR3. The protocol was immunoSEQ multiplex PCR, while the TCRdb copy is restricted to in-frame clones and leaves out a portion. This table has 130,000 to 150,000 clones, over 80% appearing once. Sequencing was performed on PBMCs or T cells enriched from blood (not recorded which). The receptor was derived from a woman aged 45-60 years who had been exposed to COVID-19. The chain combines TRBV9 with TRBJ2-7; perhaps TRBD2 as D (6 bases). The CDR3 nucleotides read TGTGCCAGCAGCCTTAGGGACTCCCTCTACGAGCAGTACTTC. Translation gives CASSLRDSLYEQYF.